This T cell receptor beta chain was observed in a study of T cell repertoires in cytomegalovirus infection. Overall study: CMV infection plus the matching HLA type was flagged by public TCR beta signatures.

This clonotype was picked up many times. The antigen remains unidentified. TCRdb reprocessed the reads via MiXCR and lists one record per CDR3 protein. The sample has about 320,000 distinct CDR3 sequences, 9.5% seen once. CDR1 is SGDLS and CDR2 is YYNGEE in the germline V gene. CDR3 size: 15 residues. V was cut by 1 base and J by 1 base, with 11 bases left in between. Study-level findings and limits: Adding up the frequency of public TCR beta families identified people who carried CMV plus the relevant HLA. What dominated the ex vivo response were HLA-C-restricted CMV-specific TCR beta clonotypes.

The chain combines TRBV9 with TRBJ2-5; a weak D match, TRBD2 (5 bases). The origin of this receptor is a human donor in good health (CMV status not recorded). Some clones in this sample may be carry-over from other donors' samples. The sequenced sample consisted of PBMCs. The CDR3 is CASSVLTGIQETQYF. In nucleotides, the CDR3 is TGTGCCAGCAGCGTACTGACGGGGATCCAAGAGACCCAGTACTTC.